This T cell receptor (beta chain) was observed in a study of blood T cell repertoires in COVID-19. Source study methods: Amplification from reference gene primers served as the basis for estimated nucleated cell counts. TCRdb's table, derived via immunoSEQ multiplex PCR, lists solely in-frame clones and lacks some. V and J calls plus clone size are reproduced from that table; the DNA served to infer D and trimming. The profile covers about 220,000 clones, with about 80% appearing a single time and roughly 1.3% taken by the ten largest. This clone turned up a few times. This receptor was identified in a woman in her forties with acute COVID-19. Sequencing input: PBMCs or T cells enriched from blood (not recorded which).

CDR3 DNA: TGTGCCACCAGCTACGCGGATACGCAGTATTTT. It translates to CATSYADTQYF. The chain carries TRBV24-1 and TRBJ2-3; no definite D call. V shed 7 bases and J shed 6 bases, with 7 bases lying between them. Germline loops: CDR1 KGHDR, CDR2 SFDVKD. CDR3 length: 11 residues.